The 20 T cell receptor beta chains listed next were all sequenced from one sample in a study of cytomegalovirus exposure and HLA in healthy donors. The PCR employed 60 Vbeta primers together with 13 Jbeta primers. Using immunoSEQ multiplex PCR, the repertoire was profiled, and TCRdb retains in-frame clones only, with some absent. The sample shows some 160,000 clones, around 80% of them seen only once. The sample was PBMCs. The receptors originated from a woman aged 50 to 65 in good health and CMV-seronegative.

The genes are TRBV7-9 and TRBJ2-1, with D perhaps TRBD1 (9 bases). CDR1 and CDR2 from the germline V gene are SEHNR and FQNEAQ (reference sequence). This CDR3 comprises 19 residues. V lost 4 bases, J lost 2 bases, and 24 bases lay in between. CDR3: CASSSRGQGGTRTYNEQFF. CDR3 DNA: TGTGCCAGCAGCTCCCGGGGACAGGGTGGGACTAGGACCTACAATGAGCAGTTCTTC.

This clone was counted a single time. The germline gene is not matched at one end of the junction; a read error may be the cause. This chain joins TRBV19 and TRBJ2-3, with 11 bases lining up with TRBD2. The CDR3 sequence is 16 residues long. CDR1 is LNHDA, CDR2 SQIVND, per germline (reference sequence). CDR3 sequence reads: CASSIAGGPGTDTQYF. For the CDR3, the DNA is TGTGCCAGTAGCATAGCGGGAGGGCCTGGCACAGATACGCAGTATTTT.

In its sample, this clone was seen a few times. The rearrangement links TRBV5-1 to TRBJ2-7; D gene unclear. CDR1 and CDR2 from the germline V gene are SGHRS and YFSETQ. This CDR3 region has 13 residues. The V end lost 0 bases, the J end lost 7 bases, and 11 bases lay between the germline ends. The CDR3 nucleotides are TGCGCCAGCAGCTTGGCCGCGGCGAATGAGCAGTACTTC. Its translation is CASSLAAANEQYF.

This chain connects TRBV27 to TRBJ2-3; a weak D match, TRBD1 (5 bases). Per the germline V gene, CDR1 is MNHEY and CDR2 is SMNVEV (reference sequence). CDR3 size: 13 residues. Trimming left V 7 bases short and J 2 bases short, with 10 bases between. The CDR3 region is CASNDRLTDTQYF. CDR3 DNA: TGTGCCAGCAACGACAGACTCACAGATACGCAGTATTTT.

The genes are TRBV5-1 and TRBJ2-7; no firm D call. The CDR3 runs 14 residues. The germline V gene has CDR1 SGHRS and CDR2 YFSETQ. V lost 3 bases and J 3 bases, leaving 13 bases between the germline ends. This CDR3 is CASSSMGQVYEQYF. CDR3 nucleotide sequence: TGCGCCAGCAGCTCTATGGGTCAGGTCTACGAGCAGTACTTC.

V usage is TRBV10-1 and J usage is TRBJ2-5; TRBD2 matches at 8 bases. Germline assignment: CDR1 WNHNN and CDR2 SYGVQD (reference sequence). The CDR3 extends over 15 amino acids. The junction had 9 bases not matched to a gene; V was cut back by 4 bases and J by 5 bases. CDR3 in amino acids: CASSVLRGGLETQYF. The CDR3 DNA sequence: TGCGCCAGCAGTGTCCTCCGGGGGGGTTTGGAGACCCAGTACTTC.

V usage is TRBV10-2 and J usage is TRBJ2-5; D possibly corresponds to TRBD1 (5 bases). The V end was cut by 5 bases, the J end by 5 bases, with 21 bases between. CDR1 and CDR2 from the germline V gene are WSHSY and SAAADI. The CDR3 runs 16 residues. The CDR3 spells CASSKRSRASGETQYF. As DNA, the CDR3 is TGCGCCAGCAGTAAAAGGTCCCGGGCCTCAGGGGAGACCCAGTACTTC.

This chain links TRBV15 with TRBJ2-1; 7 bases fit TRBD1. V lost 7 bases to trimming and J lost 4 bases; unmatched junction nucleotides: 4. Germline CDR1 reads LNHNV; CDR2 reads YYDKDF (reference sequence). This CDR3 spans 13 amino acids. This CDR3 is CATTRGRYNEQFF. The DNA of the CDR3 is TGTGCCACCACCAGGGGGAGATACAATGAGCAGTTCTTC.

The CDR3 loop is CASSLSTPRGKAFF. The CDR3 DNA is TGCGCCAGCAGCTTGTCGACCCCAAGAGGTAAAGCTTTCTTT. This chain links TRBV5-1 with TRBJ1-1; D is undetermined. V lost 1 base, J lost 9 bases, and 16 bases lay in between. Germline V CDR1 and CDR2: SGHRS, YFSETQ. The CDR3 has 14 residues. The variable domain in full, completed from reference TRBV5-1 and TRBJ1-1, reads KAGVTQTPRYLIKTRGQQVTLSCSPISGHRSVSWYQQTPGQGLQFLFEYFSETQRNKGNFPGRFSGRQFSNSRSEMNVSTLELGDSALYLCASSLSTPRGKAFFGQGTRLTVV.

The gene calls are TRBV4-2 and TRBJ2-5; D unresolved. The V end lost 3 bases, the J end lost 5 bases, and 4 bases lay between the germline ends. This CDR3 is built from 11 residues. CDR1 is LGHNA, CDR2 YNFKEQ, per germline. CDR3 sequence (DNA): TGTGCCAGCAGCCAGGAGGAGACCCAGTACTTC. This gives the protein CASSQEETQYF.

This clone has just a few counts. The chain links TRBV5-1 to TRBJ2-7; 13 nucleotides match TRBD2. With 2 bases clipped from V and 0 bases from J, the junction kept 5 bases outside the gene matches. CDR3 length: 17 amino acids. The germline CDR1 and CDR2 sequences are SGHRS and YFSETQ. The CDR3: CASSLGLAGDSSYEQYF. CDR3 bases: TGCGCCAGCAGCTTAGGACTAGCGGGGGACAGCTCCTACGAGCAGTACTTC.

The chain carries TRBV7-8 and TRBJ2-5; TRBD1 agrees at 7 bases. The germline V gene encodes CDR1 SGHVS and CDR2 FQNEAQ. This CDR3 region has 15 residues. Unmatched junction bases numbered 9, after V lost 7 bases and J lost 1 base. DNA of the CDR3: TGTGCCAGCATCCTTAGTGGGACAGTCCAAGAGACCCAGTACTTC. Protein sequence: CASILSGTVQETQYF.

V and J are TRBV30 and TRBJ2-1, with a tentative D call TRBD2 (5 bases). Germline-derived CDR1 and CDR2 are GTSNPN and SVGIG (reference sequence). CDR3 length: 15 amino acids. V was trimmed by 2 bases and J by 0 bases, leaving 11 bases between them. CDR3: CAWSRTGSSYNEQFF. CDR3 DNA sequence: TGTGCCTGGAGTAGAACTGGGAGCTCCTACAATGAGCAGTTCTTC.

The chain links TRBV28 to TRBJ2-1, with 11 bases matching TRBD1. Germline V CDR1 and CDR2: MDHEN, SYDVKM. The CDR3 has 16 amino acids. The trim removed 5 bases at V and 6 bases at J, leaving 9 bases unmatched. The CDR3 DNA reads as TGTGCCAGCAGTCCACTAGGACAGGGGGCGGGCAATGAGCAGTTCTTC. Translating it yields CASSPLGQGAGNEQFF.

For the CDR3, the DNA is TGTGCCAGCTCACCTGGGACTCCTCGGGGAATTTACGAGCAGTACTTC. This codes for CASSPGTPRGIYEQYF. This chain uses TRBV18 with TRBJ2-7; D is perhaps TRBD2 (6 bases). The CDR3 has 16 amino acids. From germline, CDR1 is KGHSH and CDR2 LQKENI. V was clipped by 3 bases and J by 4 bases, with 19 bases between them. Using reference TRBV18 and TRBJ2-7 for the parts outside the CDR3, the full variable domain is NAGVMQNPRHLVRRRGQEARLRCSPMKGHSHVYWYRQLPEEGLKFMVYLQKENIIDESGMPKERFSAEFPKEGPSILRIQQVVRGDSAAYFCASSPGTPRGIYEQYFGPGTRLTVT.

In DNA, the CDR3 is TGTGCCCGGTCCGGGACAGAATTATCCGGGGAGCTGTTTTTT. Protein sequence: CARSGTELSGELFF. The gene calls are TRBV30 and TRBJ2-2; TRBD1 matches 7 bases. The CDR3 spans 14 residues. V gave up 8 bases and J gave up 6 bases; unmatched junction bases: 12. The germline gives CDR1 GTSNPN, CDR2 SVGIG (reference sequence).

V usage is TRBV6-1 and J usage is TRBJ1-2, with 9 bases matching TRBD1. Unmatched junction bases numbered 4, after V lost 3 bases and J lost 5 bases. The germline V gene has CDR1 MNHNS and CDR2 SASEGT. This CDR3 comprises 14 residues. CDR3 loop: CASSDRTGVYGYTF. CDR3 nucleotide sequence: TGTGCCAGCAGTGATAGGACAGGGGTTTATGGCTACACCTTC.

The chain is built from TRBV28 and TRBJ1-2; a weak D match, TRBD1 (5 bases). The CDR3 consists of 13 residues. Trimming cost V 5 bases and J 6 bases, with 13 bases left between them. In germline, CDR1 is MDHEN, CDR2 SYDVKM. CDR3 sequence reads: CASSQTAGHGYTF. Here the CDR3 DNA reads TGTGCCAGCAGTCAGACAGCGGGCCATGGCTACACCTTC.

This clone was seen a single time. This sequence joins TRBV5-1 and TRBJ2-5; D gene ambiguous. The CDR3 consists of 14 residues. V lost 5 bases, J lost 1 base, and 12 bases lay in between. Germline CDR1 reads SGHRS; CDR2 reads YFSETQ. CDR3 nucleotides: TGCGCCAGCAGTAGAGGTGAAATCCAAGAGACCCAGTACTTC. It encodes CASSRGEIQETQYF.

The chain links TRBV27 to TRBJ2-7; 7 positions match TRBD2. CDR1 is MNHEY, CDR2 SMNVEV, per germline (reference sequence). The CDR3 loop spans 14 amino acids. J was trimmed by 2 bases and V by 5 bases; bases with no gene match: 6. The CDR3 loop is CASSPLADPYEQYF. DNA of the CDR3: TGTGCCAGCAGTCCCCTAGCGGACCCCTACGAGCAGTACTTC.